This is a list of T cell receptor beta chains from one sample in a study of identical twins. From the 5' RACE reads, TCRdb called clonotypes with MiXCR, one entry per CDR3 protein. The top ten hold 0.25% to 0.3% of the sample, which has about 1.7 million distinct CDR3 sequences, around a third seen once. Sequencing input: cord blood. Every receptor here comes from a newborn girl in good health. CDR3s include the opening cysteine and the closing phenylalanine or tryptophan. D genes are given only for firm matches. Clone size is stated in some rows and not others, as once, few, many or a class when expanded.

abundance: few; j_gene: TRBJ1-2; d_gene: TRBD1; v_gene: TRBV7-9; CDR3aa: CASSGGQGTTF; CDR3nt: TGTGCCAGCAGCGGAGGACAGGGGACCACCTTC
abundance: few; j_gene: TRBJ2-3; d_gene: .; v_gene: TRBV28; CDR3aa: CASRPSPAEDTQYF; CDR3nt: TGTGCCAGCAGGCCCTCCCCTGCTGAAGATACGCAGTATTTT
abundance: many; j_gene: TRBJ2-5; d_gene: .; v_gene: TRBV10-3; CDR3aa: CAISELGTTETQYF; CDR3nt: TGTGCCATCAGTGAACTCGGGACGACTGAGACCCAGTACTTC
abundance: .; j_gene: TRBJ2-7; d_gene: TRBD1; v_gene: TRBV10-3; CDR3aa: CAIRRDRAYEQYF; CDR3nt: TGTGCCATCAGACGGGACAGAGCCTACGAGCAGTACTTC
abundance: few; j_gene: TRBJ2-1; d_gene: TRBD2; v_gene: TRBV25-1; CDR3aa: CASSHYLTSVHNEQFF; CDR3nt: TGTGCCAGCAGTCACTACCTCACTAGCGTACACAATGAGCAGTTCTTC
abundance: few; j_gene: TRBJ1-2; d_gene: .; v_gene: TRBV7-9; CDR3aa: CASSITGYYGYTF; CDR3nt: TGTGCCAGCAGCATAACAGGGTACTATGGCTACACCTTC
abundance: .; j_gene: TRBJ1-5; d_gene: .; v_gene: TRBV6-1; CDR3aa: CASSENFMRAQPQHF; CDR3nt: TGTGCCAGCAGTGAAAATTTTATGAGGGCCCAGCCCCAGCATTTT
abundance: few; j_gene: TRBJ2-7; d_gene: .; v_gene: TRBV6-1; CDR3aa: CASSSILEQYF; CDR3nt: TGTGCCAGCAGCTCCATTCTGGAGCAGTACTTC
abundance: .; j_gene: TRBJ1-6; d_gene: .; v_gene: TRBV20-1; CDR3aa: CSARVELSRNLPLHF; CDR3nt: TGCAGTGCTAGGGTTGAACTTTCTAGGAATTTACCCCTCCACTTT
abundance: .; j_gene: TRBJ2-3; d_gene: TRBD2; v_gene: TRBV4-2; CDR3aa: CASSQVGLVSTDTRYF; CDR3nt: TGTGCCAGCAGCCAAGTGGGACTAGTTAGCACAGATACGCGGTATTTT
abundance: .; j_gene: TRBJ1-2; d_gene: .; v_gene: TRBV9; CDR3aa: CASSALGGDHYGYTF; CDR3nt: TGTGCCAGCAGCGCCCTCGGGGGGGACCACTATGGCTACACCTTC
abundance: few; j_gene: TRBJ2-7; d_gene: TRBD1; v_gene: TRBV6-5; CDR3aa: CASSYSGTGEQYF; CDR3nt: TGTGCCAGCAGTTACTCGGGGACAGGCGAGCAGTACTTC
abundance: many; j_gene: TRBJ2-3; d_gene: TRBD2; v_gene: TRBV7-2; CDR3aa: CASSGTSGIATDTQYF; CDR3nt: TGTGCCAGCAGCGGAACTAGCGGGATAGCAACAGATACGCAGTATTTT
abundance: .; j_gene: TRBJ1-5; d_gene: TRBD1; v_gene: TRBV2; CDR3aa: CASSVGQALNQPQHF; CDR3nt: TGTGCCAGCAGCGTCGGACAGGCCCTCAATCAGCCCCAGCATTTT
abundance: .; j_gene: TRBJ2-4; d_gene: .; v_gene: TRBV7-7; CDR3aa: CASSSSVGQYF; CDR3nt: TGTGCTAGCAGCTCCTCAGTGGGACAGTACTTC
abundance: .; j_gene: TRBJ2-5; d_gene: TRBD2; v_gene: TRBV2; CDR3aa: CASSEEGLAGETQYF; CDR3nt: TGTGCCAGCAGTGAAGAGGGACTAGCCGGGGAGACCCAGTACTTC
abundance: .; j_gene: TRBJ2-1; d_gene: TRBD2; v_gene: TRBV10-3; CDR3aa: CAISGVAGANSSYNEQFF; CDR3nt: TGTGCCATCAGTGGGGTAGCGGGGGCCAATAGCTCCTACAATGAGCAGTTCTTC
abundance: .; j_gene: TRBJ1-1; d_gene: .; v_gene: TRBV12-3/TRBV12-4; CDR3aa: CASRARDTEAFF; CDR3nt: TGTGCCAGCAGGGCAAGGGACACTGAAGCTTTCTTT
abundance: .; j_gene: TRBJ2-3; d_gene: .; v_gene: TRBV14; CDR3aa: CASSQEASLGITDAQYF; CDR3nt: TGTGCCAGCAGCCAAGAGGCTAGCCTTGGGATCACAGATGCGCAGTATTTT
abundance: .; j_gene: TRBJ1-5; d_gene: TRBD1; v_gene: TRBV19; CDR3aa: CASSIGTGLQNQPQHF; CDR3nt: TGTGCCAGTAGTATCGGGACAGGACTCCAGAATCAGCCCCAGCATTTT
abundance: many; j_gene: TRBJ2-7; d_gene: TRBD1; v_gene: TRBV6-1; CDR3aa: CASRGQGSYEQYF; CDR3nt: TGTGCCAGCAGGGGACAGGGATCCTACGAGCAGTACTTC
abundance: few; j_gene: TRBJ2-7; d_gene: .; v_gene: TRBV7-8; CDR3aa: CASSPHRGILNEQYF; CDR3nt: TGTGCCAGCAGCCCCCATCGCGGGATCTTAAACGAGCAGTACTTC
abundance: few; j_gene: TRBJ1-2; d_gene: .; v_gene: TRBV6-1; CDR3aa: CASVGAGRYGYTF; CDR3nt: TGTGCCAGCGTCGGGGCAGGGCGATATGGCTACACCTTC
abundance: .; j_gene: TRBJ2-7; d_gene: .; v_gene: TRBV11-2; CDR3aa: CASSLVASLQVEQYF; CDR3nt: TGTGCCAGCAGCTTAGTCGCGAGTCTTCAGGTCGAGCAGTACTTC
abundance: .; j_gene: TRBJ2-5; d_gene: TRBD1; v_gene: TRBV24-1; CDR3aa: CATSDFRDSKETQYF; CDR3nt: TGTGCCACCAGTGATTTTCGGGACAGCAAAGAGACCCAGTACTTC
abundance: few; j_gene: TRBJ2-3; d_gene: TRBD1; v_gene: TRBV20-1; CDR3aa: CSAGGQVTTDTQYF; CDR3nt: TGCAGTGCTGGGGGACAGGTTACCACAGATACGCAGTATTTT
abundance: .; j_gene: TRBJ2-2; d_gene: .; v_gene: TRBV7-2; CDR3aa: CASSLEVNTGELFF; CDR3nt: TGTGCCAGCAGCTTAGAGGTTAACACCGGGGAGCTGTTTTTT
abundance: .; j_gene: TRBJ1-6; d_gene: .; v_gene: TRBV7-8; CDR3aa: CASSLEINYGSYNSPLHF; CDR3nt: TGTGCCAGCAGCTTAGAAATTAACTATGGCTCCTATAATTCACCCCTCCACTTT
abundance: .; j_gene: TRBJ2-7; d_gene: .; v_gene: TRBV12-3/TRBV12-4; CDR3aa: CASGGYSYEQYF; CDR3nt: TGTGCCAGCGGTGGGTACTCCTACGAGCAGTACTTC
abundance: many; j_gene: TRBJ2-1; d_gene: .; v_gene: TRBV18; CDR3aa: CASSPSLNEQFF; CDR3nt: TGTGCCAGCAGCCCCAGTTTGAATGAGCAGTTCTTC
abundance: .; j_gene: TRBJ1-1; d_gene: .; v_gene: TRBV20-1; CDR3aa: CSARKQGRGTEAFF; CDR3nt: TGCAGTGCCAGGAAACAGGGAAGAGGGACTGAAGCTTTCTTT
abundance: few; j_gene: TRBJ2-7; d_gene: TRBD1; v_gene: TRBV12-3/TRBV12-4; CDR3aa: CASRRQGGLEQYF; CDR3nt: TGTGCCAGCAGACGACAGGGGGGACTCGAGCAGTACTTC
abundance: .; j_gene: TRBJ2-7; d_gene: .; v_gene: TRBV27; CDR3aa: CASSLFVGDYEQYF; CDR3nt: TGTGCCAGCAGTTTATTCGTGGGAGACTACGAGCAGTACTTC
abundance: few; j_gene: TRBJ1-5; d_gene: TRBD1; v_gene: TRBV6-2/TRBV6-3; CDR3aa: CASSYPPGQGRQPQHF; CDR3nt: TGTGCCAGCAGTTACCCTCCCGGACAGGGCAGACAGCCCCAGCATTTT
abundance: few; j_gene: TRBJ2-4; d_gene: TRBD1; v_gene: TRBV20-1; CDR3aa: CSASGQGGGKAKNIQYF; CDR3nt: TGCAGTGCTAGCGGACAGGGTGGGGGAAAGGCCAAAAACATTCAGTACTTC
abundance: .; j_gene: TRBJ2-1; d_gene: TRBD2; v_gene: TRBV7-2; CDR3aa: CASSLTAMASSGSYYNEQFF; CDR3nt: TGTGCCAGCAGCTTAACCGCCATGGCCTCTAGCGGGAGTTACTACAATGAGCAGTTCTTC
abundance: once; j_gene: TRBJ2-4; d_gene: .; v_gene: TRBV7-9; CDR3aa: CASSLRSGKNIQYF; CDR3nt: TGTGCCAGCAGCCTCCGTTCAGGGAAAAACATTCAGTACTTC
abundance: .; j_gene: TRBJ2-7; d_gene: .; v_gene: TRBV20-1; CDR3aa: CSARKQGYLDEQYF; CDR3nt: TGCAGTGCTCGCAAACAGGGTTACCTCGACGAGCAGTACTTC
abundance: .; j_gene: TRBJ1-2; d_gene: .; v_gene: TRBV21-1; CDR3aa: CASSKARTGSYGYTF; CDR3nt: TGTGCCAGCAGCAAAGCTCGGACAGGGTCTTATGGCTACACCTTC
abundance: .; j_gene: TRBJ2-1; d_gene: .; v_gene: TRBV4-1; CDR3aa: CASSQDLGGSSYNEQFF; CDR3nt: TGCGCCAGCAGCCAAGATCTGGGGGGAAGCTCCTACAATGAGCAGTTCTTC
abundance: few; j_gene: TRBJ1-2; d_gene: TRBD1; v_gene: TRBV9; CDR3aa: CASSALTTGNRGYTF; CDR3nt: TGTGCCAGCAGCGCTCTTACGACAGGGAATAGGGGCTACACCTTC
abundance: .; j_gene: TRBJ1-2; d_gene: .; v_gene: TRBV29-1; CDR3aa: CSVELGFNYGYTF; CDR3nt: TGCAGCGTTGAACTGGGGTTTAACTATGGCTACACCTTC
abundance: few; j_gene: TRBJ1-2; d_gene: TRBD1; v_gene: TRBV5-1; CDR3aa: CASSLSQGADYTF; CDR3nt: TGCGCCAGCAGCTTGAGTCAGGGGGCAGACTACACCTTC
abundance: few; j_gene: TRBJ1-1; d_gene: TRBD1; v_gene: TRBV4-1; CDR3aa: CASSSNPTGMNTEAFF; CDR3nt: TGCGCCAGCAGCTCTAATCCGACAGGGATGAACACTGAAGCTTTCTTT
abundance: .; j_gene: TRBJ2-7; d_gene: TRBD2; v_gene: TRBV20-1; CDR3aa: CSARDLLGLSYEQYF; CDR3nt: TGCAGTGCTAGAGATCTTTTGGGACTATCCTACGAGCAGTACTTC
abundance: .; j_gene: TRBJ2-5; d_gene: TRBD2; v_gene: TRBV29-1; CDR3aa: CSVGLAGVGNEQYF; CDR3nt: TGCAGCGTTGGCCTAGCGGGAGTCGGCAATGAGCAGTACTTC
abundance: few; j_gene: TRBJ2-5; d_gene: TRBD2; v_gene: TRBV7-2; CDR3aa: CASSRPGLAGVETQYF; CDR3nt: TGTGCCAGCAGCAGGCCGGGACTAGCGGGAGTGGAGACCCAGTACTTC
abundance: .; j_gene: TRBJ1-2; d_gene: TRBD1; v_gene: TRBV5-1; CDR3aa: CASSLDRGRDYGYTF; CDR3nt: TGCGCCAGCAGCTTGGACAGGGGGCGCGACTATGGCTACACCTTC
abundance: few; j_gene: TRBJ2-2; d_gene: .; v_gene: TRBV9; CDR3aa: CASSVGGDWNTGELFF; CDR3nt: TGTGCCAGCAGCGTAGGGGGGGATTGGAACACCGGGGAGCTGTTTTTT
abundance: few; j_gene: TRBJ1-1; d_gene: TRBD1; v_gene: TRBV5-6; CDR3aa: CASSLGPGGAKAEAFF; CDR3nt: TGTGCCAGCAGCTTGGGCCCAGGGGGCGCGAAGGCTGAAGCTTTCTTT
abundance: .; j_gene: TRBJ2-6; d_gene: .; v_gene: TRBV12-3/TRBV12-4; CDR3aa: CASSFQSGANVLTF; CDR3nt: TGTGCCAGCAGTTTTCAATCTGGGGCCAACGTCCTGACTTTC
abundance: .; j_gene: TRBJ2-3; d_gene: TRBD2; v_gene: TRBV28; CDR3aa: CASSPAPLAGAPDTQYF; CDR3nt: TGTGCCAGCAGTCCCGCCCCGTTAGCGGGAGCCCCAGATACGCAGTATTTT
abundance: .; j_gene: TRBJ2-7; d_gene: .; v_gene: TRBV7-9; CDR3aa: CASSGRDVPYEQYF; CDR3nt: TGTGCCAGCAGCGGCCGGGACGTCCCTTACGAGCAGTACTTC
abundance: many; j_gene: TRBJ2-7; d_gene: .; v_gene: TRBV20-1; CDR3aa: CSASQGSYEQYF; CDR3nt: TGCAGCGCCTCCCAGGGGTCCTACGAGCAGTACTTC
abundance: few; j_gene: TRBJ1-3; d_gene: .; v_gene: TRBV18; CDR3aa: CASSPRVPRIWPGDTIYF; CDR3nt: TGTGCCAGCTCACCACGGGTGCCGCGAATCTGGCCAGGAGACACCATATATTTT
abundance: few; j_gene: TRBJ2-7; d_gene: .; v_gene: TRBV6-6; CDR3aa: CASKTVSYEQYF; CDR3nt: TGTGCCAGCAAGACAGTTTCCTACGAGCAGTACTTC
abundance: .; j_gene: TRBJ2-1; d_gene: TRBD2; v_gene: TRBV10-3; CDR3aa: CAISRATSGSSNEQFF; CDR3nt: TGTGCCATCAGTCGGGCGACTAGCGGGTCCTCTAATGAGCAGTTCTTC
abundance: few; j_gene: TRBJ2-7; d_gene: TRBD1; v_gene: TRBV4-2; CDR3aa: CASSQGAPGGTYNEQYF; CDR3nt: TGTGCCAGCAGCCAAGGGGCTCCAGGGGGCACCTACAATGAGCAGTACTTC
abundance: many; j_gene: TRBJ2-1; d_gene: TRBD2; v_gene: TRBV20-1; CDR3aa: CSARFGVAGVDEQFF; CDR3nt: TGCAGTGCTAGGTTCGGAGTAGCGGGAGTGGATGAGCAGTTCTTC